Described below is a single T cell receptor (beta chain) sequence and its context. Method: immunoSEQ multiplex PCR; TCRdb's copy keeps in-frame clones and lacks some. This table holds 6,500 to 8,000 clones, nearly 99% found once. The germline V gene encodes CDR1 MNHEY and CDR2 SMNVEV (reference sequence). With 1 base clipped from V and 10 bases from J, the junction kept 7 bases outside the gene matches. This CDR3 comprises 15 residues. The data were taken from a study of T cell clonotyping in hematopoietic cell transplantation. The starting material was PBMCs, obtained 30 days after allogeneic stem cell transplant. The J gene is TRBJ1-6, the V gene TRBV27; 7 bases are shared with TRBD1. The clonotype comes from a male patient in his sixties or seventies who had an allogeneic stem cell transplant from a related donor, so the T cells may come from the graft donor. Some clones in this sample may be carry-over from other donors' samples. CDR3 nucleotide sequence: TGTGCCAGCAGTTTATATTTACAGGGGAGATCACCCCTCCACTTT. Protein product: CASSLYLQGRSPLHF.